This TCR beta chain originates from a study of metastatic and nonmetastatic thyroid tumors. Study as a whole: A comparison of repertoires was made across blood and tumor or nodule tissue from malignant and benign thyroid patients.

Original analysis: Researchers built a distant-metastasis classifier for papillary thyroid cancer that drew on CDR3 differences across clinicopathological groups. MiXCR reprocessed the PCR reads for TCRdb. The V and J calls were not made by the authors but by TCRdb's processing. The sample has about 17,000 clones; 20% to 30% are singletons. Regarding the study as a whole: For both blood and tumor, malignant thyroid tumors reportedly showed significantly higher TCR beta diversity than benign nodules did.

This clone was counted between two and nine times. Antigen: not known. All patients were untreated before thyroid surgery. Specimen: tumor tissue. The TCR comes from a female donor with papillary thyroid cancer or a benign thyroid nodule (not recorded which). Some clones in this sample may be carry-over from other donors' samples.

CDR3 sequence: CASSESGRPEQFF. The CDR3 nucleotides read TGCGCCAGCAGTGAGTCGGGGCGACCAGAGCAGTTCTTC. V and J are TRBV10-1 and TRBJ2-1, with D perhaps TRBD1 (5 bases). The CDR3 totals 13 residues. Germline lookup yields CDR1 WNHNN and CDR2 SYGVQD (reference sequence). V was trimmed by 0 bases and J by 10 bases, leaving 10 bases between them.